This T cell receptor beta chain was sequenced in a study of T cell changes during pregnancy in multiple sclerosis. Profiling relied on immunoSEQ multiplex PCR, and the TCRdb table lists in-frame clones only, not all of them. The sample holds about 46,000 clones, more than 90% seen once. The J segment lost 2 bases and the V segment lost 6 bases, leaving 9 bases of the junction unmatched. The CDR3 totals 16 residues. Germline V lookup: CDR1 MNHNY, CDR2 SVGAGI (reference sequence). The chain links TRBV6-6 to TRBJ2-1; 8 bases fit TRBD2. The source is a female donor with multiple sclerosis, enrolled in a pregnancy study. Source: CD8+ T cells from peripheral blood mononuclear cells, taken after pregnancy. CDR3 loop: CASRDSGAGAYNEQFF. DNA for the CDR3: TGTGCCAGCAGGGACTCGGGAGCGGGAGCCTACAATGAGCAGTTCTTC.